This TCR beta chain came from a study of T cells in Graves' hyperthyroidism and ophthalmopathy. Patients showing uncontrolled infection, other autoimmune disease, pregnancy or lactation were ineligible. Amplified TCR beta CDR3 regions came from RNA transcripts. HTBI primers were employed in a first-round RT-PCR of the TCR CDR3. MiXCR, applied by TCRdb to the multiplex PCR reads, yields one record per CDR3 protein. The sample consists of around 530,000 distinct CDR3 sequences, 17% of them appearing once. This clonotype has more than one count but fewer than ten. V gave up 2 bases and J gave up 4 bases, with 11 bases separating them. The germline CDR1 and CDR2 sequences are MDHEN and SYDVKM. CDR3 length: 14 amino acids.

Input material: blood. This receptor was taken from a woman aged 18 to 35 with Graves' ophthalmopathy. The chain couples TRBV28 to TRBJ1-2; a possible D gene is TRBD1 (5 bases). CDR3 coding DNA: TGTGCCAGCAGTTTAATCGTGACAGCCTATGGCTACACCTTC. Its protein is CASSLIVTAYGYTF.